Below, 31 T cell receptor beta chains from the same sample are listed, as sequenced in a study of blood T cell repertoires in COVID-19. The protocol was immunoSEQ multiplex PCR, while the TCRdb copy is restricted to in-frame clones and leaves out a portion. The table records 90,000 or so clones, more than 70% of them present only once. Material for sequencing was peripheral blood. These receptors were collected from a human donor in a cohort sampled during active COVID-19.

The rearrangement uses TRBV7-9 and TRBJ1-4; TRBD1 is a possible D gene (5 bases). Germline V gives CDR1 SEHNR, CDR2 FQNEAQ (reference sequence). The CDR3 consists of 14 residues. The V gene lost 0 bases and the J gene lost 7 bases, with 9 bases spanning the gap. The CDR3 is CASSLATVGEKLFF. For the CDR3, the DNA is TGTGCCAGCAGCTTAGCGACAGTAGGTGAAAAACTGTTTTTT.

The rearrangement uses TRBV19 and TRBJ2-4, with D tentatively TRBD1 (6 bases). The V gene lost 1 base and the J gene lost 6 bases, with 10 bases spanning the gap. Looked up from germline, CDR1 is LNHDA and CDR2 is SQIVND (reference sequence). This CDR3 is built from 14 residues. The CDR3 nucleotides are TGTGCCAGTAGTATAGCGGCAGGGGCAAACATTCAGTACTTC. This encodes CASSIAAGANIQYF.

J is TRBJ2-5 and V is TRBV19, with a possible D match to TRBD1 (6 bases). The CDR3 extends over 17 amino acids. Germline V CDR1 and CDR2: LNHDA, SQIVND (reference sequence). Trimming shortened V by 2 bases and J by 2 bases, and 18 bases separated the two germline ends. In DNA form, the CDR3 reads TGTGCCAGTAGTATAACACCCGGGACACCCGATCAAGAGACCCAGTACTTC. It translates to CASSITPGTPDQETQYF.

The V call is TRBV6-2 or TRBV6-3, the J call TRBJ1-5; D unclear. V was trimmed by 0 bases and J by 1 base, leaving 4 bases between them. Germline lookup yields CDR1 MNHEY and CDR2 SVGEGT. This CDR3 comprises 14 residues. In DNA, the CDR3 is TGTGCCAGCAGTTACTCGGCCAGCAATCAGCCCCAGCATTTT. Translation gives CASSYSASNQPQHF.

The rearrangement uses TRBV6-5 and TRBJ2-5; 11 nucleotides align to TRBD2. The germline CDR1 and CDR2 sequences are MNHEY and SVGAGI. This CDR3 has 15 amino acids. Unmatched junction bases numbered 8, after V lost 6 bases and J lost 5 bases. CDR3 protein: CASRGSGGAGETQYF. CDR3 sequence (DNA): TGTGCCAGCAGAGGTAGCGGGGGGGCAGGGGAGACCCAGTACTTC.

This chain links TRBV11-3 with TRBJ2-7; 12 bases are a match to TRBD1. The V gene end was trimmed by 2 bases and the J gene end by 5 bases; junction bases not matched to a gene: 10. CDR3 size: 17 residues. The germline V gene has CDR1 SGHNT and CDR2 YENEEA. CDR3 DNA: TGTGCCAGCAGCTTATATCTGGGACAGGGGGCTTCGGACGAGCAGTACTTC. Protein sequence: CASSLYLGQGASDEQYF. Using reference TRBV11-3 and TRBJ2-7 for the parts outside the CDR3, the full variable domain is EAGVVQSPRYKIIEKKQPVAFWCNPISGHNTLYWYLQNLGQGPELLIRYENEEAVDDSQLPKDRFSAERLKGVDSTLKIQPAELGDSAVYLCASSLYLGQGASDEQYFGPGTRLTVT.

The chain couples TRBV5-1 to TRBJ1-1, with D possibly matching TRBD1 (5 bases). Germline V lookup: CDR1 SGHRS, CDR2 YFSETQ. The CDR3 is 13 amino acids. Trimming took off 4 bases at V and 6 bases at J, with 13 bases between the two ends. Here the CDR3 DNA reads TGCGCCAGCAGCCCGGACAATCACGCTGAAGCTTTCTTT. It encodes CASSPDNHAEAFF. The complete variable domain, with remaining parts taken from reference TRBV5-1 and TRBJ1-1, reads KAGVTQTPRYLIKTRGQQVTLSCSPISGHRSVSWYQQTPGQGLQFLFEYFSETQRNKGNFPGRFSGRQFSNSRSEMNVSTLELGDSALYLCASSPDNHAEAFFGQGTRLTVV.

The chain has TRBV6-6 and TRBJ1-5; possible D gene TRBD1, 6 bases. V was trimmed by 10 bases and J by 5 bases, leaving 15 bases between them. Germline V gene data show CDR1 as MNHNY and CDR2 as SVGAGI (reference sequence). The CDR3 runs to 13 residues. The CDR3 bases are TGTGCCACCGACCAGGGGAAGCATCAGCCCCAGCATTTT. Its protein is CATDQGKHQPQHF.

This clone appeared a single time. The chain joins TRBV28 to TRBJ2-2, with 7 bases aligning to TRBD1. The CDR3 sequence is 13 residues long. Germline V gives CDR1 MDHEN, CDR2 SYDVKM. Trimming removed 8 bases from V and 9 bases from J; junction bases left unmatched: 9. The chain's CDR3 is CASRGQLLRELFF. CDR3 nucleotide sequence: TGTGCCAGCCGGGGACAGCTTCTCCGGGAGCTGTTTTTT.

This clone was seen just once. The chain joins TRBV7-9 to TRBJ2-5, with D perhaps TRBD2 (5 bases). Germline loops: CDR1 SEHNR, CDR2 FQNEAQ (reference sequence). Trimming took 4 bases from V and 3 from J, leaving 6 bases between them. The CDR3 spans 12 residues. CDR3 DNA: TGTGCCAGCAGCTACGGGGAAGAGACCCAGTACTTC. As protein: CASSYGEETQYF.

The V and J genes are TRBV19 and TRBJ1-2; D is unclear. Germline V gene lookup returns CDR1 LNHDA and CDR2 SQIVND (reference sequence). The CDR3 contains 13 residues. V lost 7 bases and J lost 0, with 9 bases in between. CDR3 loop: CASKAGTNYGYTF. The CDR3 coding sequence is TGTGCCAGTAAAGCGGGTACTAACTATGGCTACACCTTC.

The rearrangement uses TRBV7-2 and TRBJ2-7, with 7 bases aligning to TRBD1. Unmatched junction bases numbered 10, after V lost 2 bases and J lost 6 bases. The germline gives CDR1 SGHTA, CDR2 FQGNSA. The CDR3 is 15 amino acids. CDR3 nucleotides: TGTGCCAGCAGCTTACCCGGGACAGTAGCTGGCGAGCAGTACTTC. The encoded protein is CASSLPGTVAGEQYF.

This rearrangement joins TRBV4-1 to TRBJ1-5, with 9 bases identical to TRBD1. CDR3 length equals 16 residues. Germline CDR1 MGHRA, CDR2 YSYEKL. Germline trimming cut 0 bases from V and 8 bases from J; bases unmatched to any gene: 8. The CDR3 DNA reads as TGCGCCAGCAGCCAAGAAATCCGGACAGGGGTAAAGCCCCAGCATTTT. Translating gives CASSQEIRTGVKPQHF.

This rearrangement joins TRBV10-3 to TRBJ1-5, with 7 bases lining up with TRBD1. Germline V gives CDR1 ENHRY, CDR2 SYGVKD. The CDR3 has 14 residues. The V and J ends lost 9 bases and 0 bases, in that order; junction bases with no gene match: 5. The CDR3 reads CAIGTEYSNQPQHF. The CDR3 coding sequence is TGTGCCATAGGGACAGAATATAGCAATCAGCCCCAGCATTTT.

V is TRBV5-1 and J is TRBJ2-1; 11 bases align to TRBD1. With V trimmed by 4 bases and J by 8 bases, 8 bases remained unmatched. Per the germline V gene, CDR1 is SGHRS and CDR2 is YFSETQ. This CDR3 is built from 15 residues. CDR3 in amino acids: CASSPGTGGFDEQFF. The CDR3 DNA is TGCGCCAGCAGCCCGGGGACAGGGGGATTCGATGAGCAGTTCTTC.

The chain recombines TRBV3-1 (or the pseudogene TRBV3-2) with TRBJ2-7, with 7 bases that match TRBD1. This CDR3 is built from 13 residues. V lost 3 bases and J lost 7; bases outside the gene matches: 6. The V gene's germline CDR1 is LGHDT and CDR2 YNNKEL (reference sequence). CDR3 bases: TGTGCCAGCAGCCACACAGGGGTGGGGGAGCAGTACTTC. Protein sequence: CASSHTGVGEQYF.

V is TRBV6-5 and J is TRBJ1-1; no clear D. This CDR3 region has 14 residues. The germline V gene has CDR1 MNHEY and CDR2 SVGAGI. V lost 0 bases and J 0 bases, leaving 5 bases between the germline ends. The CDR3 here is CASSYSQMNTEAFF. As DNA, the CDR3 is TGTGCCAGCAGTTACTCACAGATGAACACTGAAGCTTTCTTT.

The V gene is TRBV15, the J gene TRBJ2-1, with TRBD1 identical over 8 bases. Germline CDR1 is LNHNV and CDR2 is YYDKDF (reference sequence). The CDR3 contains 19 residues. Trimming removed 0 bases from V and 5 bases from J; junction bases left unmatched: 15. CDR3 residues: CATSRDRSVGQGRNNEQFF. CDR3 nucleotides: TGTGCCACCAGCAGAGATCGGTCAGTAGGACAGGGACGGAACAATGAGCAGTTCTTC.

The V call is TRBV30, the J call TRBJ2-7, with D perhaps TRBD1 (5 bases). From germline, CDR1 is GTSNPN and CDR2 SVGIG (reference sequence). The CDR3 has 15 residues. Trimming removed 0 bases from V and 0 bases from J, with 12 bases in between. CDR3: CAWSVRQRNSYEQYF. Here the CDR3 DNA reads TGTGCCTGGAGTGTACGACAGCGAAACTCCTACGAGCAGTACTTC.

The chain couples TRBV30 to TRBJ1-1; D remains ambiguous. Trimming cost V 0 bases and J 6 bases, with 20 bases left between them. Germline-derived CDR1 and CDR2 are GTSNPN and SVGIG (reference sequence). This CDR3 region has 16 residues. The CDR3 protein is CAWSVKGAVPGAEAFF. DNA of the CDR3: TGTGCCTGGAGTGTAAAGGGAGCAGTACCTGGGGCTGAAGCTTTCTTT.

The chain couples TRBV4-1 to TRBJ2-3; TRBD2 might be the D (7 bases). This CDR3 region has 17 residues. Trimming left V 1 base short and J 6 bases short, with 20 bases between. CDR1 is MGHRA, CDR2 YSYEKL, per germline. CDR3 loop: CASSQALARGPPDTQYF. CDR3 bases: TGCGCCAGCAGCCAAGCATTAGCGCGGGGGCCCCCGGATACGCAGTATTTT.

The chain recombines TRBV3-1 (or the pseudogene TRBV3-2) with TRBJ2-3, with D maybe TRBD2 (5 bases). CDR3 length: 17 residues. V lost 0 bases, J lost 1 base, and 14 bases lay in between. Germline CDR1 reads LGHDT; CDR2 reads YNNKEL (reference sequence). The CDR3 DNA reads TGTGCCAGCAGCCAAGATGGGAGCGGAGCCGGCACAGATACGCAGTATTTT. Translated: CASSQDGSGAGTDTQYF.

The chain combines TRBV5-1 with TRBJ2-7, with 7 bases aligning to TRBD1. The ends lost 4 bases at V and 3 bases at J; junction bases unmatched: 4. Germline values: CDR1 SGHRS, CDR2 YFSETQ. The CDR3 extends over 13 amino acids. The DNA for the CDR3 is TGCGCCAGCAGCAGTGGGACAGACTACGAGCAGTACTTC. Encoded protein: CASSSGTDYEQYF.

The chain carries TRBV19 and TRBJ2-1; no firm D call. With 5 bases removed from V and 0 bases from J, the gap between germline ends came to 17 bases. CDR1 is LNHDA, CDR2 SQIVND, per germline (reference sequence). CDR3 length: 17 residues. The CDR3 protein is CASSLQPSTSSYNEQFF. The CDR3 nucleotides read TGTGCCAGTAGTCTTCAACCTTCAACGAGCTCCTACAATGAGCAGTTCTTC. The full variable domain, with the rest looked up from reference TRBV19 and TRBJ2-1, is DGGITQSPKYLFRKEGQNVTLSCEQNLNHDAMYWYRQDPGQGLRLIYYSQIVNDFQKGDIAEGYSVSREKKESFPLTVTSAQKNPTAFYLCASSLQPSTSSYNEQFFGPGTRLTVL.

The chain links TRBV9 to TRBJ1-2; D gene uncertain. Germline values: CDR1 SGDLS, CDR2 YYNGEE. V was pared by 9 bases and J by 2 bases, with 11 bases between. The CDR3 length is 12 residues. The CDR3 region has the DNA TGTGCCACCTCCCGGGAGAACTATGGCTACACCTTC. Translating gives CATSRENYGYTF.

The CDR3 is CASSVGVAGSTEAFF. The CDR3, as DNA: TGTGCCAGCAGCGTAGGGGTGGCAGGCTCGACTGAAGCTTTCTTT. The V and J genes are TRBV9 and TRBJ1-1; D gene unclear. Between the trimmed V and J ends, which lost 0 bases and 5 bases, there was a span of 14 bases. Germline V gene data show CDR1 as SGDLS and CDR2 as YYNGEE. CDR3 length: 15 residues.

This clone was recorded only once. This sequence joins TRBV9 and TRBJ1-2, with D perhaps TRBD1 (5 bases). Trimming took off 0 bases at V and 3 bases at J, with 9 bases between the two ends. Germline V gives CDR1 SGDLS, CDR2 YYNGEE. The CDR3 length is 14 residues. CDR3: CASSVALGDYGYTF. CDR3 nucleotide sequence: TGTGCCAGCAGCGTAGCTCTAGGGGACTATGGCTACACCTTC. Filled out from reference TRBV9 and TRBJ1-2, the complete variable domain reads DSGVTQTPKHLITATGQRVTLRCSPRSGDLSVYWYQQSLDQGLQFLIQYYNGEERAKGNILERFSAQQFPDLHSELNLSSLELGDSALYFCASSVALGDYGYTFGSGTRLTVV.

The genes are TRBV28 and TRBJ1-1, with 7 bases that match TRBD1. Germline assignment: CDR1 MDHEN and CDR2 SYDVKM. Trimming at V came to 2 bases and at J to 3 bases, leaving 15 bases not matched to a gene. This CDR3 has 18 amino acids. This CDR3 reads CASSLPKTNRGPYTEAFF. The CDR3 nucleotides read TGTGCCAGCAGTTTACCCAAGACCAACAGGGGCCCCTACACTGAAGCTTTCTTT.

This clone occurred once. The chain employs TRBV11-3 and TRBJ2-2; D remains ambiguous. From germline, CDR1 is SGHNT and CDR2 YENEEA. The CDR3 totals 13 residues. V lost 4 bases to trimming and J lost 7 bases, with 10 bases between them. The CDR3 DNA follows: TGTGCCAGCAGCTCTACCAGCGTCGGGGAGCTGTTTTTT. Its protein product is CASSSTSVGELFF.

V gene TRBV2 combines with J gene TRBJ1-3; D perhaps matches TRBD1 (5 bases). The CDR3 has 14 residues. Per germline, CDR1 SNHLY and CDR2 FYNNEI. V lost 7 bases, J lost 0 bases, and 10 bases lay in between. CDR3 protein: CASILDSSGNTIYF. CDR3 DNA: TGTGCCAGCATCCTAGACAGCTCTGGAAACACCATATATTTT.

CDR3 nucleotide sequence: TGTGCCAGCTCAGGGGCAGGACGGTCCTACGAGCAGTACTTC. This codes for CASSGAGRSYEQYF. V usage is TRBV18 and J usage is TRBJ2-7; possibly TRBD1 for D (5 bases). Trimming took off 5 bases at V and 1 base at J, with 12 bases between the two ends. Germline V gene data show CDR1 as KGHSH and CDR2 as LQKENI. This CDR3 is built from 14 residues.